Sequencing of this T cell receptor (beta chain) was carried out in a study of cytomegalovirus exposure and HLA in healthy donors. Notes on this clone: Its target is unknown.

Germline V CDR1 and CDR2: SGHTA, FQGNSA. The CDR3 is 13 amino acids. The V gene lost 1 base and the J gene lost 4 bases, with 8 bases spanning the gap. PCR used 60 Vbeta primers and 13 Jbeta primers. Sequencing used immunoSEQ multiplex PCR; TCRdb keeps in-frame clones, though not all of them. The sample carries approximately 190,000 clones, 70% to 90% recorded once. Study-wide findings and caveats: Many donors carried some public TCRs, although rarity characterized most TCR sequences. HLA alleles showed associations with 15,000 to 20,000 TCR beta sequences in a later analysis, at a 0.05 false discovery rate.

The specimen sequenced was PBMCs. This sequence was found in a woman under 30 in good health and CMV-seropositive. This chain connects TRBV7-2 to TRBJ2-7; TRBD1 might be the D (6 bases). CDR3 region: CASSLDRAYEQYF. The CDR3 nucleotides are TGTGCCAGCAGCTTAGACAGGGCTTACGAGCAGTACTTC. Looking up the rest from reference TRBV7-2 and TRBJ2-7 gives the full variable domain: GAGVSQSPSNKVTEKGKDVELRCDPISGHTALYWYRQSLGQGLEFLIYFQGNSAPDKSGLPSDRFSAERTGGSVSTLTIQRTQQEDSAVYLCASSLDRAYEQYFGPGTRLTVT.